This is a list of T cell receptor beta chains from one sample in a study of T and B cells in COVID-19 patients. TCRdb re-derived calls from the multiplex PCR reads in MiXCR, one entry per CDR3 protein. This sample has about 22,000 distinct CDR3 sequences, with over 25% found just once. The source material was blood. Receptors were obtained from a human donor who had recovered from COVID-19. Each CDR3 is given with its conserved first and last residue. Fields, in order: V gene, J gene, CDR3 protein.

V gene: TRBV5-3; J gene: TRBJ2-1; CDR3 protein: CARSFRRTSGNEQFF
V gene: TRBV6-5; J gene: TRBJ2-7; CDR3 protein: CASSPTGAYEQYF
V gene: TRBV6-5; J gene: TRBJ1-5; CDR3 protein: CASSYGGFGNQPQHF
V gene: TRBV9; J gene: TRBJ2-5; CDR3 protein: CASSPTPLAGGETQYF
V gene: TRBV30; J gene: TRBJ1-3; CDR3 protein: CACSLGLSGNTIYF
V gene: TRBV5-1; J gene: TRBJ1-4; CDR3 protein: CASSLEGGNEKLFF
V gene: TRBV19; J gene: TRBJ2-2; CDR3 protein: CASSIGGATGELFF
V gene: TRBV5-1; J gene: TRBJ2-1; CDR3 protein: CASSTGTGGDHEQFF
V gene: TRBV25-1; J gene: TRBJ2-1; CDR3 protein: CASRGDPYNEQFF
V gene: TRBV5-5; J gene: TRBJ2-5; CDR3 protein: CASSLGLFGHHF
V gene: TRBV12-3/TRBV12-4; J gene: TRBJ2-3; CDR3 protein: CASSLEWSSTDTQYF
V gene: TRBV10-3; J gene: TRBJ2-7; CDR3 protein: CAITESRAYEQYF
V gene: TRBV24-1; J gene: TRBJ2-1; CDR3 protein: CATSDRDRYNEQFF
V gene: TRBV7-2; J gene: TRBJ2-7; CDR3 protein: CASSLEGLTGREQYF
V gene: TRBV5-6; J gene: TRBJ2-7; CDR3 protein: CASSLGGGSGGTYEQYF
V gene: TRBV30; J gene: TRBJ1-4; CDR3 protein: CAWSSRGGEKLFF
V gene: TRBV5-6; J gene: TRBJ2-1; CDR3 protein: CASADPDTSYNEQFF
V gene: TRBV24-1; J gene: TRBJ2-2; CDR3 protein: CATSDARTTNTGELFF
V gene: TRBV20-1; J gene: TRBJ2-1; CDR3 protein: CSAPLNGEQFF
V gene: TRBV7-2; J gene: TRBJ2-3; CDR3 protein: CASSPSRSADTQYF
V gene: TRBV18; J gene: TRBJ2-1; CDR3 protein: CASSRNSAGPREQFF
V gene: TRBV18; J gene: TRBJ2-5; CDR3 protein: CASSPSGQETQYF
V gene: TRBV15; J gene: TRBJ2-5; CDR3 protein: CATSRDGQGRETQYF
V gene: TRBV7-9; J gene: TRBJ2-2; CDR3 protein: CASSFNRESGGELFF
V gene: TRBV27; J gene: TRBJ2-3; CDR3 protein: CASSLSLPGWADTQYF
V gene: TRBV6-4; J gene: TRBJ2-1; CDR3 protein: CASSDQGEDNEQFF
V gene: TRBV12-3/TRBV12-4; J gene: TRBJ2-7; CDR3 protein: CASSSGTSGYSYEQYF
V gene: TRBV7-6; J gene: TRBJ1-4; CDR3 protein: CASSLGVRKANEKLFF
V gene: TRBV18; J gene: TRBJ2-6; CDR3 protein: CASSPTSGVSGANVLTF
V gene: TRBV20-1; J gene: TRBJ2-5; CDR3 protein: CSARDSGRSPQETQYF
V gene: TRBV7-9; J gene: TRBJ2-3; CDR3 protein: CASSLEGADTQYF
V gene: TRBV11-1; J gene: TRBJ2-3; CDR3 protein: CASSYGGTDTQYF
V gene: TRBV5-4; J gene: TRBJ1-6; CDR3 protein: CASSFPAAPLHF
V gene: TRBV18; J gene: TRBJ2-7; CDR3 protein: CASSPPSAYEQYF
V gene: TRBV30; J gene: TRBJ2-3; CDR3 protein: CAWVSGARTDTQYF
V gene: TRBV2; J gene: TRBJ2-1; CDR3 protein: CASIGTSGGNNEQFF
V gene: TRBV6-5; J gene: TRBJ1-4; CDR3 protein: CASSEVRAEKLFF
V gene: TRBV5-4; J gene: TRBJ2-5; CDR3 protein: CASSLQLAEQETQYF
V gene: TRBV5-1; J gene: TRBJ2-5; CDR3 protein: CASSLTSGAQETQYF
V gene: TRBV5-4; J gene: TRBJ2-5; CDR3 protein: CASSLQREGRETQYF
V gene: TRBV4-2; J gene: TRBJ2-2; CDR3 protein: CASRVRGTGELFF
V gene: TRBV5-4; J gene: TRBJ2-3; CDR3 protein: CASSIGQGADTQYF